This TCR beta chain was identified in a study of Graves' ophthalmopathy and Graves' hyperthyroidism. Broader study findings: Most thyroid clonotypes expanded beyond 0.001 frequency were also found in blood.

In regard to this clonotype: Its antigen remains unknown. One end of the junction varies from germline; a read error may be responsible.

CDR1 is SGHTA and CDR2 is FQGNSA in the germline V gene. The CDR3 has 17 amino acids. TCR beta CDR3 regions were amplified from RNA transcripts. HTBI primers were used in a first-round RT-PCR, which preceded a second-round multiplex PCR. MiXCR, applied by TCRdb to the multiplex PCR reads, yields one record per CDR3 protein. The sample has a few hundred thousand distinct CDR3 sequences, under 45% seen once; the top ten hold about 4.6%. The receptor was isolated from an adult man with Graves' hyperthyroidism. Sequenced material: peripheral blood or thyroid tissue (not recorded which). This sequence joins TRBV7-2 and TRBJ2-7, with 10 nucleotides matching TRBD2. The closer fit of TRBJ2-1 to the DNA end suggests the J call may be wrong. The chain's CDR3 is CASSSGTGTSAIYEQFF. The CDR3, as DNA: TGCGCCAGCAGCTCGGGGACCGGGACTAGCGCGATCTATGAGCAGTTCTTC.